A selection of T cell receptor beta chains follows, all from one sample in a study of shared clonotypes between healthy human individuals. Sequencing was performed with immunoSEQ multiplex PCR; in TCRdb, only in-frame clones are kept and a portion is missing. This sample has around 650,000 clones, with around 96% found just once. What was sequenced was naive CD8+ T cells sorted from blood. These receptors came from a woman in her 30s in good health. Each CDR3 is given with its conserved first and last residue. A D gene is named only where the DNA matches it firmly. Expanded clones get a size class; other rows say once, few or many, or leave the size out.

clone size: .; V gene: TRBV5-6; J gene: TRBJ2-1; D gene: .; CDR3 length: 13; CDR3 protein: CASSFWDWNEQFF; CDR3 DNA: TGTGCCAGCAGCTTTTGGGACTGGAATGAGCAGTTCTTC
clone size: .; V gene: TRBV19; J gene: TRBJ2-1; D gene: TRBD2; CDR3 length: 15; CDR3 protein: CASSMSTSGSNEQFF; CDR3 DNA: TGTGCCAGTAGTATGTCGACTAGCGGTTCCAATGAGCAGTTCTTC
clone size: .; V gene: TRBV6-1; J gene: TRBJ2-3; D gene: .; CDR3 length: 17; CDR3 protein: CASSEARRVLRVDTQYF; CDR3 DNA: TGTGCCAGCAGTGAAGCTCGCAGGGTGCTTAGAGTAGATACGCAGTATTTT
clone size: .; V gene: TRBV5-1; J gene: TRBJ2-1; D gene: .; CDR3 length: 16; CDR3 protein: CASSLVAVSSYNEQFF; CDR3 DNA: TGCGCCAGCAGCTTGGTCGCGGTAAGCTCCTACAATGAGCAGTTCTTC
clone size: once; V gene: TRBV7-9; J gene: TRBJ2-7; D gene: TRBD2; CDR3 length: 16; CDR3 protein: CASSLAPGRELYEQYF; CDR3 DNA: TGTGCCAGCAGCTTAGCCCCAGGGAGGGAACTATACGAGCAGTACTTC
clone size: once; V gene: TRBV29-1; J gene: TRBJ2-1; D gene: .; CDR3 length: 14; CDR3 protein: CSSIIADSYNEQFF; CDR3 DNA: TGCAGCTCGATCATAGCGGATTCCTACAATGAGCAGTTCTTC
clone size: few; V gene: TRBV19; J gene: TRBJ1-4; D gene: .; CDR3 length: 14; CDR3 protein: CASSIGVGDEKLFF; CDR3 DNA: TGTGCCAGTAGTATTGGGGTCGGCGATGAAAAACTGTTTTTT
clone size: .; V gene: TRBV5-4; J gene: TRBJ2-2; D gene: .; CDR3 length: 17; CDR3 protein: CASSFRPGASNTGELFF; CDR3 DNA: TGTGCCAGCAGCTTTAGGCCGGGCGCTTCAAACACCGGGGAGCTGTTTTTT
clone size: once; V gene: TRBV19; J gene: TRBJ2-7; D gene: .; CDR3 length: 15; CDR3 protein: CASSIRVTSSYEQYF; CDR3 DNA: TGTGCCAGTAGTATCCGAGTTACTAGCTCCTACGAGCAGTACTTC
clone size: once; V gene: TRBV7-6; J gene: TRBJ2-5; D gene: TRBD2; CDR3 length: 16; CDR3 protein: CASSVTEGLAWGTQYF; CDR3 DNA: TGTGCCAGCAGCGTCACTGAGGGACTAGCTTGGGGGACCCAGTACTTC
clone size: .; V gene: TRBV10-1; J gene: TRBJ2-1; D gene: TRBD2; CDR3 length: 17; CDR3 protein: CASSEFGTSQNYNEQFF; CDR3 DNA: TGCGCCAGCAGTGAGTTCGGGACTAGCCAAAACTACAATGAGCAGTTCTTC
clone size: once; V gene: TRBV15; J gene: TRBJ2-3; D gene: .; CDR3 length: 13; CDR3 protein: CATSRHSTDTQYF; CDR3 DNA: TGTGCCACCAGCAGACATTCCACAGATACGCAGTATTTT
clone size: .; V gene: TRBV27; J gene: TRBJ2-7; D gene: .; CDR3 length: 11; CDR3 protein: CASSSPYEQYF; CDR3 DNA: TGTGCCAGCAGTTCTCCCTACGAGCAGTACTTC
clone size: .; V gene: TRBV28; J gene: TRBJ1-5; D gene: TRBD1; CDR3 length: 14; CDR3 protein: CASSLGTGNQPQHF; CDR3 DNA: TGTGCCAGCAGTTTAGGGACAGGCAATCAGCCCCAGCATTTT
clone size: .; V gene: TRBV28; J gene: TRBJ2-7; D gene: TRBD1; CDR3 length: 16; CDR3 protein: CASSLSRDRGRYEQYF; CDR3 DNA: TGTGCCAGCAGTTTATCCAGGGACAGGGGGCGCTACGAGCAGTACTTC
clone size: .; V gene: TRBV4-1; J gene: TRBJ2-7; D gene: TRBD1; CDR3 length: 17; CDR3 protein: CASSQDEETGVSYEQYF; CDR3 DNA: TGCGCCAGCAGCCAAGACGAAGAGACAGGGGTTTCCTACGAGCAGTACTTC
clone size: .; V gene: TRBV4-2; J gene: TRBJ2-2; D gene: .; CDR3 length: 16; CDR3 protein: CASSQAGQAIPGELFF; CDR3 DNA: TGTGCCAGCAGCCAAGCGGGCCAGGCTATACCCGGGGAGCTGTTTTTT
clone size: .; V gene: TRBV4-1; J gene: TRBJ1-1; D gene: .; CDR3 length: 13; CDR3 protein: CASSQRGLGEAFF; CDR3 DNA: TGCGCCAGCAGCCAACGGGGTTTAGGTGAAGCTTTCTTT
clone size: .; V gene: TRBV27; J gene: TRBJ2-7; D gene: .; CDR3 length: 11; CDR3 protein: CASSLGYEQYF; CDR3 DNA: TGTGCCAGCAGTTTAGGGTACGAGCAGTACTTC
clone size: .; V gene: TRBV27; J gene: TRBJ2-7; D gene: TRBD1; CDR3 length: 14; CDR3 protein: CASSNRGQGYEQYF; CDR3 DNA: TGTGCCAGCAGTAACCGCGGACAGGGCTACGAGCAGTACTTC
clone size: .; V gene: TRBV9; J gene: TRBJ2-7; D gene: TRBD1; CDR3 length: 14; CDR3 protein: CASSAGQAPYEQYF; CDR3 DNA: TGTGCCAGCAGCGCGGGACAGGCCCCCTACGAGCAGTACTTC
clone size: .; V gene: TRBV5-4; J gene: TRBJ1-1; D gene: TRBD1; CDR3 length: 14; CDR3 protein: CASSWTGGGTEAFF; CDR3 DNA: TGTGCCAGCAGCTGGACAGGGGGCGGAACTGAAGCTTTCTTT
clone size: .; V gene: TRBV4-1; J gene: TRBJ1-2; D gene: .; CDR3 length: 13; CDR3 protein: CASSQVGVNGYTF; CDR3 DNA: TGCGCCAGCAGCCAAGTAGGGGTAAATGGCTACACCTTC
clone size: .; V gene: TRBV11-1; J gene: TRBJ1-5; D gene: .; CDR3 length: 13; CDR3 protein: CASSTTTNQPQHF; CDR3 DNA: TGTGCCAGCAGCACCACGACAAATCAGCCCCAGCATTTT
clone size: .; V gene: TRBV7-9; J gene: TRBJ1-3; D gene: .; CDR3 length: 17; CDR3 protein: CASSLALGRPSWNTIYF; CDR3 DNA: TGTGCCAGCAGCTTAGCGCTAGGCAGGCCTTCGTGGAACACCATATATTTT
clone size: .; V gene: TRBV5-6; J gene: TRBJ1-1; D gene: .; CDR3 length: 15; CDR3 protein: CASSLGAGYLTEAFF; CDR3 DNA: TGTGCCAGCAGCTTGGGAGCAGGATATTTGACTGAAGCTTTCTTT
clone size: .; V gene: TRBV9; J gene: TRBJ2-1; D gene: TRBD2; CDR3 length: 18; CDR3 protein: CASSVEGSAGGPINEQFF; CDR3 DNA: TGTGCCAGCAGCGTAGAAGGTTCCGCGGGAGGGCCGATCAATGAGCAGTTCTTC
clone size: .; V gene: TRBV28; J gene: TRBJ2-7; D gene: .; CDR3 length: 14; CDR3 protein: CASSFGRVHYEQYF; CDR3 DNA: TGTGCCAGCAGTTTCGGACGAGTCCACTACGAGCAGTACTTC
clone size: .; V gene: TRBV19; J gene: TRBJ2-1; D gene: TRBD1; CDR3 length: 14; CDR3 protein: CASRGTGMVGEQFF; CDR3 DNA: TGTGCCAGTAGGGGGACAGGGATGGTGGGTGAGCAGTTCTTC
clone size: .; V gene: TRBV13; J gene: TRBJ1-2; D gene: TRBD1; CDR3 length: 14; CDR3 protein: CASSSQGGADGYTF; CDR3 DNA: TGTGCCAGCAGCTCTCAGGGGGGGGCTGATGGCTACACCTTC
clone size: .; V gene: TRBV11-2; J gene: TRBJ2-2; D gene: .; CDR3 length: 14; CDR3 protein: CASSEGRWGGELFF; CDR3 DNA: TGTGCCAGCAGCGAAGGGAGATGGGGCGGGGAGCTGTTTTTT
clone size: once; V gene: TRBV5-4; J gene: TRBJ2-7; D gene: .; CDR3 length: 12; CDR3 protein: CASSVGGYEQYF; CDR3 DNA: TGTGCCAGCAGCGTAGGCGGCTACGAGCAGTACTTC
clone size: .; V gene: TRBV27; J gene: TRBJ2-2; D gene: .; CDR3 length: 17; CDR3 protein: CASSLSRAMTNTGELFF; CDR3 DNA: TGTGCCAGCAGTTTATCCCGTGCAATGACGAACACCGGGGAGCTGTTTTTT